This entry describes one T cell receptor (beta chain). Its cognate antigen is unknown. Profiling of TCR beta VDJ combinations and CDR3 sequences used genomic DNA as template. TCRdb reanalysed the reads using MiXCR and keeps one entry per CDR3 protein. The sample records more than 150,000 distinct CDR3 sequences, approximately 48% being singletons. Patients selected for sequencing had displayed CD8+CD57+ cell expansion by flow cytometry. This entry is derived from a study of CD8+CD57+ T cells in acquired aplastic anemia. About the research overall: DNA recovered from sorted CD4+ and CD8+ cells had a mean of around 3.3 ug.

CDR3 size: 15 residues. Per the germline V gene, CDR1 is KGHDR and CDR2 is SFDVKD. Trimming removed 3 bases from V and 0 bases from J, with 7 bases in between. Regarding the study as a whole: Shared by patients and controls, fewer than 30 CD8+ CDR3s were abundant in patients. Between the patient and control groups, CD8+ Simpson's diversity did not differ significantly.

The chain carries TRBV24-1 and TRBJ2-2; D gene unclear. The origin of this receptor is a human donor with aplastic anemia. Sample: sorted CD4+, CD8+, or CD8+CD57+ T cells (not recorded which) from PBMCs. The CDR3 loop is CATSDPTPNTGELFF. The CDR3 DNA sequence: TGTGCCACCAGTGATCCGACACCGAACACCGGGGAGCTGTTTTTT.